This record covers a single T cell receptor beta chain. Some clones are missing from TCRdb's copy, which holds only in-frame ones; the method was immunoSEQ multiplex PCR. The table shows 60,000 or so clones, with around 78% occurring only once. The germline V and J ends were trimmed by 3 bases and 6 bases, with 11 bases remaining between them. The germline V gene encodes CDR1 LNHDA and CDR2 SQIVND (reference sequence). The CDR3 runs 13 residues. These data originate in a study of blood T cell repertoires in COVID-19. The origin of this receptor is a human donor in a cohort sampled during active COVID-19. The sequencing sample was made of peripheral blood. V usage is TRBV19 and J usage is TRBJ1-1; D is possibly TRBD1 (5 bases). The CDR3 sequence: CASSILSRAEAFF. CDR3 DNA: TGTGCCAGTAGTATCTTGTCCAGGGCTGAAGCTTTCTTT.